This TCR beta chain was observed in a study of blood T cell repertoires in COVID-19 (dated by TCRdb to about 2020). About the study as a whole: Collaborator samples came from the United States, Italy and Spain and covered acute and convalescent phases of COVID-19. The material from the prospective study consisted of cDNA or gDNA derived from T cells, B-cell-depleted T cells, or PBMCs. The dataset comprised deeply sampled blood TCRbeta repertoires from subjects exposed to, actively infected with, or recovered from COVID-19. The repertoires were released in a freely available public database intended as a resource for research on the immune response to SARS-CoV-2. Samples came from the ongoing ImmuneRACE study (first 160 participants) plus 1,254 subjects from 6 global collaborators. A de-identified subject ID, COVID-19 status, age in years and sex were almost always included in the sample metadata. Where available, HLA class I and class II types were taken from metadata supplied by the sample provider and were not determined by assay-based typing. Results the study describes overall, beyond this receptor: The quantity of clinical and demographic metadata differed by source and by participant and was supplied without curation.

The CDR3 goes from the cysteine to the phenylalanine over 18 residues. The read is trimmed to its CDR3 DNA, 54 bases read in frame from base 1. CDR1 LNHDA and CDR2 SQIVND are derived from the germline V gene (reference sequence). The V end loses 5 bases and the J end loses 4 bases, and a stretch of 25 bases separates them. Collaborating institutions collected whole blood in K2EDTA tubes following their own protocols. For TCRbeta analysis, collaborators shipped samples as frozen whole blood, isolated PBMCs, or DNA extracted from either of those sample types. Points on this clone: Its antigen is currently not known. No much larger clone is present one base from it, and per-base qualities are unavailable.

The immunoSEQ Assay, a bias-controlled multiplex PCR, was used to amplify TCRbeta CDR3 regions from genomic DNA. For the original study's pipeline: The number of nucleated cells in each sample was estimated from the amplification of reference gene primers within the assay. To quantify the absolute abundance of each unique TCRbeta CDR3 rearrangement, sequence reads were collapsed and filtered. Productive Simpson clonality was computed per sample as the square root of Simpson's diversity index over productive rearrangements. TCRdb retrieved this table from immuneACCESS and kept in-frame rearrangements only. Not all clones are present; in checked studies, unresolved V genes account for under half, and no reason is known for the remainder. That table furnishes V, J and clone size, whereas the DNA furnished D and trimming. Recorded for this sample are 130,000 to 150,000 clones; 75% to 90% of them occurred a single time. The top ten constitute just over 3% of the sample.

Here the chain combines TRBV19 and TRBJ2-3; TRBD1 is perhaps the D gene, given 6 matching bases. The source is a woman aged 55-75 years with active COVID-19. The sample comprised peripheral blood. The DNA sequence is TGTGCCAGTAGTCCTCGTCCCGGGACAAAAAACGAGGCAGATACGCAGTATTTT. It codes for CASSPRPGTKNEADTQYF.